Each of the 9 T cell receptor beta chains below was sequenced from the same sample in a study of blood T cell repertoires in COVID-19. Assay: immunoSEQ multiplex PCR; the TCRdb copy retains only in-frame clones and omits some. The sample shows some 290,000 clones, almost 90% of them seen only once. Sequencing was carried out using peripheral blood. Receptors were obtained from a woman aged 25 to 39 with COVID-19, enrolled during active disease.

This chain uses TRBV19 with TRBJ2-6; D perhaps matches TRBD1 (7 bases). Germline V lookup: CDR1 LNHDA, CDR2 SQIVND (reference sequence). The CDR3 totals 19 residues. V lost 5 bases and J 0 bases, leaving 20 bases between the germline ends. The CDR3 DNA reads TGTGCCAGTAGTCTGGGGGGACAGCCCTATAGCTCTGGGGCCAACGTCCTGACTTTC. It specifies CASSLGGQPYSSGANVLTF.

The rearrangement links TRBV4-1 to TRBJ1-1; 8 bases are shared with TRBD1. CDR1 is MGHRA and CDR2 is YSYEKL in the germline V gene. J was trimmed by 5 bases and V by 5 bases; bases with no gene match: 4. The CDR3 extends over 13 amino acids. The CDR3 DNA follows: TGCGCCAGCAGCGTGACAGGGGAGACTGAAGCTTTCTTT. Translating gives CASSVTGETEAFF.

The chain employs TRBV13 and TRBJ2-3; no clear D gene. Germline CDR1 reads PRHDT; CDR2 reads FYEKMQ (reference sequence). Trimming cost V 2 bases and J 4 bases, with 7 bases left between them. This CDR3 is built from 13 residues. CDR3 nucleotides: TGTGCCAGCAGCTTAAAGGCGGCAGATACGCAGTATTTT. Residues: CASSLKAADTQYF.

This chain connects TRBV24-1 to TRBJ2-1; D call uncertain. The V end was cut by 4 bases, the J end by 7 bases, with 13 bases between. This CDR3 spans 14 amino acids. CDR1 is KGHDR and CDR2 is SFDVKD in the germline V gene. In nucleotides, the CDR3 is TGTGCCACCAGTGACCGTCTACTAAGGAATGAGCAGTTCTTC. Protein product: CATSDRLLRNEQFF.

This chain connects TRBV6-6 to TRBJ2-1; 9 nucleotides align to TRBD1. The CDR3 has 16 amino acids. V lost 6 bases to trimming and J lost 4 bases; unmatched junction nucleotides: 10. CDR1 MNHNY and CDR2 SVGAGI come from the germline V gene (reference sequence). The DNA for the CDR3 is TGTGCCAGCAGCCCGGGACAGGGACCAGGGTACAATGAGCAGTTCTTC. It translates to CASSPGQGPGYNEQFF.

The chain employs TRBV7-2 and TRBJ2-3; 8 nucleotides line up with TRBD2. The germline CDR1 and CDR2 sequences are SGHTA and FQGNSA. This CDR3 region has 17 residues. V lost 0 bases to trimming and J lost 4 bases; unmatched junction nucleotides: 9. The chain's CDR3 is CASSLALLAAGADTQYF. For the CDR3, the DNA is TGTGCCAGCAGCTTAGCGCTACTAGCGGCCGGCGCAGATACGCAGTATTTT.

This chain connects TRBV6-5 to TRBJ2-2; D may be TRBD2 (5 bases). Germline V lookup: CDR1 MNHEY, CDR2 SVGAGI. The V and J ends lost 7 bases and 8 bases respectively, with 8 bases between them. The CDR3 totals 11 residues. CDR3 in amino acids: CASKRGGELFF. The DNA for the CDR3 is TGTGCCAGCAAAAGAGGGGGGGAGCTGTTTTTT.

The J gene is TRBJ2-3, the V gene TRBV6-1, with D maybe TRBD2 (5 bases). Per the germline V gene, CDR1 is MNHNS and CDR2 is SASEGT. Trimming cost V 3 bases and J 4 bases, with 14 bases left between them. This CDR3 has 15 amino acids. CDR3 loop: CASSEGWAGADTQYF. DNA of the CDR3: TGTGCCAGCAGTGAGGGATGGGCCGGGGCAGATACGCAGTATTTT.

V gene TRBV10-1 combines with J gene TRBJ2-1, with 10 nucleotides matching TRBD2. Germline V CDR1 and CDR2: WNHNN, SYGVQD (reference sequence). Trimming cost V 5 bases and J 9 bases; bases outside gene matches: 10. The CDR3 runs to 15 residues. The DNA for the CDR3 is TGCGCCAGCAGTAGGACTAGCGGAGGCTTCGGTGAGCAGTTCTTC. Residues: CASSRTSGGFGEQFF.